The 23 T cell receptor beta chains below come from one sample, sequenced in a study of blood T cell repertoires in COVID-19. This table comes from immunoSEQ multiplex PCR, and its TCRdb copy is limited to in-frame clones, with some not included. The repertoire has some 350,000 clones, about 90% of them found once; the top ten carry approximately 6.2%. Sequencing input: peripheral blood. The source of these receptors is a man between 18 and 35 years old with active or convalescent COVID-19.

V is TRBV1 and J is TRBJ1-5; the listed D gene, TRBD1, was not tested against the DNA. TRBV1 is described as a pseudogene. The CDR3 spans 15 residues. The CDR3: CTSSQDPIGNQPQHF. For the CDR3, the DNA is TGCACCAGCAGCCAAGATCCCATTGGCAATCAGCCCCAGCATTTT.

This sequence joins TRBV11-2 and TRBJ2-1; 7 bases agree with TRBD1. Germline V CDR1 and CDR2: SGHAT, FQNNGV. This CDR3 is built from 11 residues. J lost 11 bases, V lost 7 bases, and 5 bases had no gene match. The CDR3 DNA sequence: TGTGCCAGCACCCGGACAGGAAAGCAGTTCTTC. Its protein product is CASTRTGKQFF. The complete variable domain, with remaining parts taken from reference TRBV11-2 and TRBJ2-1, reads EAGVAQSPRYKIIEKRQSVAFWCNPISGHATLYWYQQILGQGPKLLIQFQNNGVVDDSQLPKDRFSAERLKGVDSTLKIQPAKLEDSAVYLCASTRTGKQFFGPGTRLTVL.

The chain uses TRBV7-2 and TRBJ1-1; tentative D call: TRBD1 (5 bases). The CDR3 has 15 residues. Trimming cost V 5 bases and J 3 bases, with 16 bases left between them. Per germline, CDR1 SGHTA and CDR2 FQGNSA. CDR3 region: CASSPYWGADTEAFF. CDR3 in DNA: TGTGCCAGCAGCCCCTATTGGGGCGCGGACACTGAAGCTTTCTTT.

This clone was seen just once. The chain recombines TRBV28 with TRBJ1-1; no definite D call. The V and J ends lost 3 bases and 3 bases respectively, with 5 bases between them. Germline CDR1 is MDHEN and CDR2 is SYDVKM. This CDR3 region has 12 residues. The CDR3 nucleotides read TGTGCCAGCAGTTTCGGGGACACTGAAGCTTTCTTT. Translating gives CASSFGDTEAFF. The full variable domain, rest sourced from reference TRBV28 and TRBJ1-1, is DVKVTQSSRYLVKRTGEKVFLECVQDMDHENMFWYRQDPGLGLRLIYFSYDVKMKEKGDIPEGYSVSREKKERFSLILESASTNQTSMYLCASSFGDTEAFFGQGTRLTVV.

The gene calls are TRBV4-3 and TRBJ2-5; possible D gene TRBD2, 7 bases. The CDR3 has 18 residues. Germline CDR1 LGHNA, CDR2 YSLEER. V was clipped by 0 bases and J by 2 bases, with 19 bases between them. The CDR3: CASSQDGGGAGTQETQYF. The CDR3 DNA reads TGCGCCAGCAGCCAAGATGGGGGTGGAGCGGGGACACAAGAGACCCAGTACTTC.

V is TRBV11-2 and J is TRBJ1-4; perhaps TRBD1 as D (6 bases). V was shortened by 4 bases and J by 8 bases, with 17 bases between the two germline ends. The CDR3 runs 15 residues. Germline-derived CDR1 and CDR2 are SGHAT and FQNNGV. This chain's CDR3 is CASSSGVERGEKLFF. CDR3 sequence (DNA): TGTGCCAGCAGCTCTGGGGTGGAGAGGGGGGAAAAACTGTTTTTT.

The chain uses TRBV13 and TRBJ2-2; D possibly corresponds to TRBD2 (6 bases). Per the germline V gene, CDR1 is PRHDT and CDR2 is FYEKMQ (reference sequence). Trimming left V 1 base short and J 0 bases short, with 18 bases between. This CDR3 contains 19 residues. CDR3 sequence (DNA): TGTGCCAGCAGCTTAGCCCCCCCGGGGACTGTGCCGAACACCGGGGAGCTGTTTTTT. Its translation: CASSLAPPGTVPNTGELFF.

The chain uses TRBV7-8 and TRBJ2-3; 8 bases match TRBD2. V shed 1 base, J shed 2 bases, and the junction held 2 bases outside the gene matches. The CDR3 runs 15 residues. Per germline, CDR1 SGHVS and CDR2 FQNEAQ. The CDR3 here is CASSLGRGDTDTQYF. In DNA form, the CDR3 reads TGTGCCAGCAGCTTAGGGCGGGGGGACACAGATACGCAGTATTTT.

This clone was picked up one time. This chain uses TRBV27 with TRBJ2-1; TRBD1 matches 8 bases. Unmatched junction bases numbered 8, after V lost 5 bases and J lost 5 bases. In germline, CDR1 is MNHEY, CDR2 SMNVEV (reference sequence). The CDR3 consists of 15 residues. Here the CDR3 DNA reads TGTGCCAGCAGTCTGTCGACAGGGGCCCACAATGAGCAGTTCTTC. As protein: CASSLSTGAHNEQFF.

The chain has TRBV12-3 or TRBV12-4 and TRBJ1-1; D gene unclear. The CDR3 runs 13 residues. The V end was cut by 3 bases, the J end by 0 bases, with 5 bases between. CDR3 sequence: CASSFEVNTEAFF. In nucleotides, the CDR3 is TGTGCCAGCAGTTTTGAGGTGAACACTGAAGCTTTCTTT.

J is TRBJ2-7 and V is TRBV6-5, with 10 bases lining up with TRBD1. Germline V gene sequence: CDR1 MNHEY, CDR2 SVGAGI. The V and J ends lost 6 bases and 4 bases, in that order; junction bases with no gene match: 9. The CDR3 totals 15 residues. In DNA, the CDR3 is TGTGCCAGCAGCCGCGGGACAGGGGTAGTTTACGAGCAGTACTTC. Protein sequence: CASSRGTGVVYEQYF.

The chain is built from TRBV3-1 (or the pseudogene TRBV3-2) and TRBJ2-1, with D perhaps matching TRBD1 (6 bases). CDR1 LGHDT and CDR2 YNNKEL come from the germline V gene (reference sequence). This CDR3 has 13 amino acids. Trimming removed 3 bases at V and 6 bases at J, with 9 bases between. The CDR3, as DNA: TGTGCCAGCAGCCAGGGGGCGGGCAATGAGCAGTTCTTC. It yields the protein CASSQGAGNEQFF.

A few counts support this clone. The rearrangement joins TRBV28 to TRBJ1-4; D is ambiguous. The CDR3 loop spans 15 amino acids. CDR1 MDHEN and CDR2 SYDVKM come from the germline V gene. Trimming removed 3 bases from V and 5 bases from J, with 13 bases in between. This CDR3 reads CASSFSGKGNEKLFF. CDR3 sequence (DNA): TGTGCCAGCAGTTTTTCCGGGAAGGGAAATGAAAAACTGTTTTTT.

V and J are TRBV9 and TRBJ2-1; 9 bases agree with TRBD2. This CDR3 has 16 amino acids. The V segment lost 0 bases and the J segment 5 bases; nucleotides outside the gene matches: 6. Germline V lookup: CDR1 SGDLS, CDR2 YYNGEE. CDR3 bases: TGTGCCAGCAGCGTAGTTGCGGGAGGGTTTAACAATGAGCAGTTCTTC. Translating gives CASSVVAGGFNNEQFF.

The rearrangement joins TRBV5-6 to TRBJ1-1; the match to TRBD1 covers 8 bases. V trimming: 4 bases; J trimming: 3 bases; junction bases outside the gene matches: 8. Per germline, CDR1 SGHDT and CDR2 YYEEEE. The CDR3 extends over 15 amino acids. The CDR3 is CASSHGQGYDTEAFF. As DNA, the CDR3 is TGTGCCAGCAGCCACGGACAGGGTTATGACACTGAAGCTTTCTTT. The entire variable domain, with the rest obtained from reference TRBV5-6 and TRBJ1-1, is as follows: DAGVTQSPTHLIKTRGQQVTLRCSPKSGHDTVSWYQQALGQGPQFIFQYYEEEERQRGNFPDRFSGHQFPNYSSELNVNALLLGDSALYLCASSHGQGYDTEAFFGQGTRLTVV.

The V call is TRBV9, the J call TRBJ2-1; 9 bases agree with TRBD1. Germline CDR1 SGDLS, CDR2 YYNGEE. The CDR3 loop spans 15 amino acids. After removal of 3 bases from V and 2 bases from J, the junction contained 3 bases not matched to a gene. CDR3 in DNA: TGTGCCAGCAGCGCCCGGGACAGGGCCTACAATGAGCAGTTCTTC. This codes for CASSARDRAYNEQFF.

The rearrangement joins TRBV6-2 or TRBV6-3 to TRBJ2-5, with a weak D call TRBD1 (6 bases). From germline, CDR1 is MNHEY and CDR2 SVGEGT. The CDR3 has 15 residues. Trimming stripped 4 bases from V and 5 bases from J, with 17 bases between. CDR3 bases: TGTGCCAGCAGTTTCGTGGGGGCGCTGGGGGAGACCCAGTACTTC. Protein: CASSFVGALGETQYF.

The chain links TRBV6-5 to TRBJ1-1; 8 bases are shared with TRBD1. Germline V gives CDR1 MNHEY, CDR2 SVGAGI. The CDR3 is 14 amino acids. The J segment lost 2 bases and the V segment lost 6 bases, leaving 5 bases of the junction unmatched. The CDR3 DNA follows: TGTGCCAGCAGATCGGGACAGGTAAACACTGAAGCTTTCTTT. It yields the protein CASRSGQVNTEAFF.

The genes are TRBV11-2 and TRBJ2-2; the D gene is possibly TRBD1 (5 bases). CDR3 length equals 14 residues. CDR1 and CDR2 from the germline V gene are SGHAT and FQNNGV. The V gene lost 2 bases and the J gene lost 1 base, with 5 bases spanning the gap. The CDR3 DNA reads TGTGCCAGCAGCTTACAGGGGAACACCGGGGAGCTGTTTTTT. It yields the protein CASSLQGNTGELFF. The full variable domain, rest sourced from reference TRBV11-2 and TRBJ2-2, is EAGVAQSPRYKIIEKRQSVAFWCNPISGHATLYWYQQILGQGPKLLIQFQNNGVVDDSQLPKDRFSAERLKGVDSTLKIQPAKLEDSAVYLCASSLQGNTGELFFGEGSRLTVL.

The rearrangement joins TRBV7-2 to TRBJ2-5; D may be TRBD2 (6 bases). The CDR3 covers 14 residues. CDR1 and CDR2 from the germline V gene are SGHTA and FQGNSA. V was clipped by 8 bases and J by 5 bases, with 18 bases between them. CDR3 DNA: TGTGCCAGCCGTCAGGTGGGGGGTAGGGAGACCCAGTACTTC. Amino acid sequence: CASRQVGGRETQYF.

This clone has just a few counts. The rearrangement joins TRBV2 to TRBJ2-5, with 13 positions matching TRBD2. Germline values: CDR1 SNHLY, CDR2 FYNNEI. Trimming removed 4 bases from V and 5 bases from J; junction bases left unmatched: 7. This CDR3 is 16 amino acids long. CDR3 in amino acids: CASSGLAGGPRETQYF. The CDR3 coding sequence is TGTGCCAGCAGTGGACTAGCGGGAGGACCGCGGGAGACCCAGTACTTC.

CDR3 coding DNA: TGTGCCAGCAGCCCCGGACAGGCGTATGAAGCTTTCTTT. Translation gives CASSPGQAYEAFF. The chain is built from TRBV28 and TRBJ1-1, with 7 bases matching TRBD1. Germline CDR1 is MDHEN and CDR2 is SYDVKM. V shed 6 bases and J 7 bases; nucleotides not matched to a gene: 8. The CDR3 contains 13 residues.

This sequence joins TRBV18 and TRBJ1-5, with D perhaps matching TRBD1 (5 bases). V shed 0 bases and J shed 0 bases, with 15 bases lying between them. The CDR3 contains 18 residues. Germline V gives CDR1 KGHSH, CDR2 LQKENI. DNA of the CDR3: TGTGCCAGCTCACCACCCGGGGGGAGGGGATCTAGCAATCAGCCCCAGCATTTT. Its protein is CASSPPGGRGSSNQPQHF.